This T cell receptor beta chain was found in a study of T cells in Graves' hyperthyroidism and ophthalmopathy. The source material, RNA transcripts, was used to amplify TCR beta CDR3 regions. The HTBI primer set served for first-round RT-PCR of the TCR CDR3. TCRdb reanalysed the multiplex PCR reads using MiXCR and keeps one entry per CDR3 protein. Among more than 350,000 distinct CDR3 sequences listed, around 14% were seen once. A remark on this clonotype: Its antigen remains unknown. A much larger clone is a single base away; this may be a read error.

Germline V gene sequence: CDR1 MDHEN, CDR2 SYDVKM. The CDR3 is 15 amino acids. Study-level findings and limits: Model output signaled ophthalmopathy a median approximately 6 months ahead of onset.

This TCR came from a woman younger than 45 with Graves' hyperthyroidism. J is TRBJ2-7 and V is TRBV28, with a weak D call TRBD1 (6 bases). The specimen sequenced was blood. CDR3 coding DNA: TGTGCCGGCAGTTTATCCCGGGACACATCCTACGAGCAGTACTTC. Its translation: CAGSLSRDTSYEQYF.